The 16 T cell receptor beta chains below were found in one sample sequenced in a study of blood T cell repertoires in COVID-19. Only in-frame clones appear in the TCRdb table, and some are missing; sequencing was by immunoSEQ multiplex PCR. Here the sample spans approximately 140,000 clones, approximately 85% being singletons. The sequenced material came from peripheral blood. The source of these receptors is a woman in her sixties with COVID-19, enrolled during active disease.

The chain is built from TRBV15 and TRBJ2-2; 7 bases fit TRBD1. CDR3 length equals 16 residues. Trimming at V came to 5 bases and at J to 3 bases, leaving 9 bases not matched to a gene. Germline V gene lookup returns CDR1 LNHNV and CDR2 YYDKDF (reference sequence). In DNA form, the CDR3 reads TGTGCCACCAGCGGTGGGACAGACCATCACACCGGGGAGCTGTTTTTT. It yields the protein CATSGGTDHHTGELFF.

This clone was seen once. The chain combines TRBV11-2 with TRBJ2-7; 8 bases are a match to TRBD2. Germline V gene lookup returns CDR1 SGHAT and CDR2 FQNNGV. Unmatched junction bases numbered 6, after V lost 6 bases and J lost 5 bases. This CDR3 is 13 amino acids long. The CDR3 protein is CASRFSGTHEQYF. CDR3 sequence (DNA): TGTGCCAGCAGGTTTAGCGGGACCCACGAGCAGTACTTC.

CDR3 in amino acids: CASSPGWGPGELFF. The CDR3 nucleotides read TGTGCCAGCAGCCCGGGTTGGGGGCCCGGGGAGCTGTTTTTT. The chain combines TRBV3-1 (or the pseudogene TRBV3-2) with TRBJ2-2, with a tentative D call TRBD1 (6 bases). V was pared by 4 bases and J by 6 bases, with 12 bases between. The length of the CDR3 is 14 residues. Germline assignment: CDR1 LGHDT and CDR2 YNNKEL (reference sequence).

V gene TRBV7-9 combines with J gene TRBJ2-7; the D gene is possibly TRBD1 (6 bases). V was cut by 6 bases and J by 6 bases, with 24 bases left in between. There are 16 residues in the CDR3. The germline V gene has CDR1 SEHNR and CDR2 FQNEAQ (reference sequence). The CDR3 reads CASSHALRQGMGEQYF. CDR3 in DNA: TGTGCCAGCAGTCATGCCCTACGGCAGGGGATGGGCGAGCAGTACTTC.

The chain employs TRBV2 and TRBJ1-1, with TRBD1 as a possible D gene (6 bases). Trimming removed 4 bases from V and 7 bases from J, with 13 bases in between. Germline CDR1 and CDR2: SNHLY and FYNNEI. CDR3 length: 13 amino acids. In DNA form, the CDR3 reads TGTGCCAGCAGTGTTCGACAGGTGGTTGAAGCTTTCTTT. It yields the protein CASSVRQVVEAFF. Complete variable domain (other parts from reference TRBV2 and TRBJ1-1): EPEVTQTPSHQVTQMGQEVILRCVPISNHLYFYWYRQILGQKVEFLVSFYNNEISEKSEIFDDQFSVERPDGSNFTLKIRSTKLEDSAMYFCASSVRQVVEAFFGQGTRLTVV.

The chain uses TRBV10-3 and TRBJ2-2, with 9 bases lining up with TRBD1. V shed 7 bases, J shed 4 bases, and the junction held 7 bases outside the gene matches. This CDR3 is built from 15 residues. CDR1 and CDR2 (germline): ENHRY, SYGVKD. The CDR3 region has the DNA TGTGCCATCACCAGGACAGGGGTGGGCACCGGGGAGCTGTTTTTT. Amino acid sequence: CAITRTGVGTGELFF.

The genes are TRBV12-5 and TRBJ1-1, with TRBD1 as a possible D gene (6 bases). This CDR3 contains 15 residues. V was cut by 1 base and J by 5 bases, with 14 bases left in between. CDR1 is LGHNT, CDR2 FRNRAP, per germline. The CDR3 is CASGLDNTGTTEAFF. CDR3 in DNA: TGTGCTAGTGGTTTGGACAACACAGGGACGACTGAAGCTTTCTTT.

The chain couples TRBV7-9 to TRBJ1-1, with D maybe TRBD1 (5 bases). V gave up 5 bases and J gave up 5 bases, with 15 bases separating them. This CDR3 has 14 residues. CDR1 and CDR2 from the germline V gene are SEHNR and FQNEAQ (reference sequence). The CDR3 spells CASSLFDSRTEAFF. The CDR3, as DNA: TGTGCCAGCAGCCTATTTGACAGCCGAACTGAAGCTTTCTTT.

This chain uses TRBV5-4 with TRBJ2-7; the D gene is possibly TRBD1 (5 bases). This CDR3 contains 12 residues. CDR1 is SGHNT and CDR2 is YYREEE in the germline V gene (reference sequence). Trimming took 4 bases from V and 6 from J, leaving 11 bases between them. CDR3 coding DNA: TGTGCCAGCAGCGACGACAGCTCCGAGCAGTACTTC. Amino acids: CASSDDSSEQYF.

The chain carries TRBV5-1 and TRBJ1-1; D gene uncertain. Trimming left V 0 bases short and J 5 bases short, with 14 bases between. The CDR3 is made up of 15 amino acids. Germline V lookup: CDR1 SGHRS, CDR2 YFSETQ. The CDR3 nucleotides are TGCGCCAGCAGCTTGGCTTTTCAAGGGAGAACTGAAGCTTTCTTT. Amino acid sequence: CASSLAFQGRTEAFF.

V usage is TRBV9 and J usage is TRBJ1-1, with D maybe TRBD1 (6 bases). Germline V CDR1 and CDR2: SGDLS, YYNGEE. The germline V and J ends were trimmed by 4 bases and 5 bases, with 15 bases remaining between them. This CDR3 has 14 amino acids. DNA for the CDR3: TGTGCCAGCAGCCAAGGGGTGGGGACAACTGAAGCTTTCTTT. It yields the protein CASSQGVGTTEAFF.

CDR3 residues: CASSALDQGTYEQYF. CDR3 in DNA: TGTGCCAGCAGTGCCCTGGACCAGGGAACCTACGAGCAGTACTTC. This chain joins TRBV6-6 and TRBJ2-7; tentatively, D is TRBD1 (5 bases). Germline assignment: CDR1 MNHNY and CDR2 SVGAGI (reference sequence). The CDR3 covers 15 residues. Trimming removed 5 bases from V and 2 bases from J, with 16 bases in between.

This sequence joins TRBV15 and TRBJ1-1; D is uncertain. The CDR3 runs to 13 residues. With 1 base removed from V and 4 bases from J, the gap between germline ends came to 7 bases. Germline V lookup: CDR1 LNHNV, CDR2 YYDKDF (reference sequence). CDR3 in amino acids: CATSRVEFTEAFF. In nucleotides, the CDR3 is TGTGCCACCAGCAGAGTAGAATTCACTGAAGCTTTCTTT.

The rearrangement joins TRBV5-6 to TRBJ2-5; unclear D gene. Trimming took off 7 bases at V and 2 bases at J, with 12 bases between the two ends. The CDR3 contains 13 residues. CDR1 SGHDT and CDR2 YYEEEE come from the germline V gene. CDR3 DNA sequence: TGTGCCAGCGAAACGGGTGGGCAAGAGACCCAGTACTTC. Protein product: CASETGGQETQYF.

V gene TRBV7-9 combines with J gene TRBJ1-3, with TRBD1 matching 7 bases. J lost 1 base, V lost 4 bases, and 7 bases had no gene match. This CDR3 contains 16 residues. Germline V gives CDR1 SEHNR, CDR2 FQNEAQ (reference sequence). The CDR3 reads CASSYTGDYSGNTIYF. CDR3 nucleotide sequence: TGTGCCAGCAGCTATACAGGGGATTATTCTGGAAACACCATATATTTT.

The CDR3 DNA sequence: TGTGCCAGCAGTCCCGACAGACGGAACACTGAAGCTTTCTTT. Its protein is CASSPDRRNTEAFF. J is TRBJ1-1 and V is TRBV2; D might be TRBD1 (5 bases). This CDR3 has 14 amino acids. Trimming pared 5 bases from V and 1 base from J, leaving 11 bases between. Germline loops: CDR1 SNHLY, CDR2 FYNNEI.